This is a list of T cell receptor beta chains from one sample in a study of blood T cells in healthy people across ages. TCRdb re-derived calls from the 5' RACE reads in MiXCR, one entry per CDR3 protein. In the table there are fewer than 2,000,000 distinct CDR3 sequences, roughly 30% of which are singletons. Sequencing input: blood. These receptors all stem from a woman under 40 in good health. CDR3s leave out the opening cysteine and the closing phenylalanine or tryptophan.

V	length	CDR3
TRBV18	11	ASSPDNNQPQH
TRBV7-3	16	ASSSAPRTGESSDTQY
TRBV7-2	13	ASGQRPGRYNEQF
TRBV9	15	ASSPSAAPRDTGELF
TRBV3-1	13	ASSQTGADNYGYT
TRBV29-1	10	SADVRNTEAF
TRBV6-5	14	ASSYTQGQRRGRAF
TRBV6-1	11	ATRGRTGYTQY
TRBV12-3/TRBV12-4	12	ASSQNGMNTEAF
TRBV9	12	ASSVDPAGGEQY
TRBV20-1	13	SARGEGPVTDTQY
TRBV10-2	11	AGGASSTDTQY
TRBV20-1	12	SAGGGTEISEQF
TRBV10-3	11	ATSRDELYEQY
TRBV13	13	ASGPRGAGSYEQY
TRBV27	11	ASKEGSSYEQY
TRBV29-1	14	SVRSPGGPSTDTQY
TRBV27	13	ASSSLSYSNQPQH
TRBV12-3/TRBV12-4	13	ASSPGLQASYEQY
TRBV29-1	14	SVERPTGTGGYEQY
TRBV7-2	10	ASSFQGSGQF
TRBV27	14	ASSLSRGRGRNIQY
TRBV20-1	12	SASSPGRDNEQF
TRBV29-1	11	SAGEWGYLEQY
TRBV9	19	ASSEPKGQITFPSQNSPLH
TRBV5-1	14	ASSLPGTSRVSTQY
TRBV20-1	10	SARARGDTQY
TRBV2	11	ASDRTGWFEQY
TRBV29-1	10	SVFRAQETQY
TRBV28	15	ASHSTPGGGYQETQY
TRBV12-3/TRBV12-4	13	ASSLGNSVGQPQH
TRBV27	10	ASSLVLGEQY
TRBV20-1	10	SASEVRETQY
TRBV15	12	ATSRDRGHNEQF
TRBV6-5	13	ASSLQGDRGYEQY
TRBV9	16	ASSDANSGTSGGYTQY
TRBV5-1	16	ASSSAPSTGGFQETQY
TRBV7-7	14	ASSKGIGGVQETQY
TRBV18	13	ASSPQTPPDNEQF
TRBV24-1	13	ATSSQGGTYNEQF
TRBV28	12	ASSTGPADNEQF
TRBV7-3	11	ASSRGAGNEQF
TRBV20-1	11	SARERPGYEQY
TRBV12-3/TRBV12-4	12	ASSTSGGSDEQF
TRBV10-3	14	AITGNSGDSYNEQF
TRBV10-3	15	AISQRGTSSSYNEQF
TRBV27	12	ASSWDRGNSPLH
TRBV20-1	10	SARDDEGFQY
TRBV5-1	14	ASSPGLPPGGETQY
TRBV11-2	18	ASSSRIPGTSGSIQETQY
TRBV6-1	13	ASSETGPSNQPQH
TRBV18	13	ASSARDGYSQPQH